This TCR beta chain is from a study of T cell repertoires in cytomegalovirus infection. For this clonotype: Its antigen is not identified.

V shed 1 base and J shed 10 bases, with 25 bases lying between them. The CDR3 loop spans 16 amino acids. The germline CDR1 and CDR2 sequences are DFQATT and SNEGSKA (reference sequence). TCRdb analysed the reads with MiXCR anew, one entry per CDR3 protein. This sample yields fewer than 950,000 distinct CDR3 sequences, of which approximately 30% are seen a single time; 9.5% to 15% belongs to the top ten. The rearrangement uses TRBV20-1 and TRBJ1-1; D may be TRBD1 (6 bases). The source was cultured CD8+ T cells from PBMCs, collected from culture after CMV antigen stimulation. This receptor was identified in a human donor in good health (CMV status not recorded). Some clones in this sample may be carry-over from other donors' samples. For the CDR3, the DNA is TGCAGTGCTAGAGGACAGGTGGTTCGGATCTATAGAGGAGCTTTCTTT. Protein: CSARGQVVRIYRGAFF.